These 32 T cell receptor beta chains were all obtained from the same sample, sequenced in a study of response to subunit inactivated influenza vaccine. MiXCR, applied by TCRdb to the RT-PCR reads, yields one record per CDR3 protein. The sample shows about 700,000 distinct CDR3 sequences, 11% to 15% of them seen only once. The material was PBMCs from blood, obtained around two weeks before vaccination. The source of these receptors is a man aged 45 to 65 who received an inactivated influenza vaccine.

This clonotype was found a few times. The chain joins TRBV12-5 to TRBJ1-1; D is unresolved. Trimming took off 1 base at V and 8 bases at J, with 5 bases between the two ends. The CDR3 is 11 amino acids. Germline V gives CDR1 LGHNT, CDR2 FRNRAP. CDR3 sequence reads: CASGLGLEAFF. In DNA, the CDR3 is TGTGCTAGTGGTTTGGGTCTGGAAGCTTTCTTT.

The chain links TRBV4-3 to TRBJ2-7; 7 nucleotides line up with TRBD1. This CDR3 region has 15 residues. V lost 5 bases, J lost 1 base, and 8 bases stayed unmatched. Germline CDR1 reads LGHNA; CDR2 reads YSLEER. The CDR3 here is CASSKQLTGSYEQYF. The CDR3 coding sequence is TGCGCCAGCAGCAAACAGTTGACAGGGTCCTACGAGCAGTACTTC.

V gene TRBV7-2 combines with J gene TRBJ2-1; D may be TRBD1 (5 bases). Germline CDR1 SGHTA, CDR2 FQGNSA. V lost 2 bases to trimming and J lost 4 bases, with 15 bases between them. The CDR3 spans 16 residues. The chain's CDR3 is CASSLSGYPKYNEQFF. The CDR3 bases are TGTGCCAGCAGCTTATCAGGGTATCCCAAGTACAATGAGCAGTTCTTC.

As regards this clonotype: At one end, the junction sequence differs from germline, possibly due to a read error. The chain combines TRBV18 with TRBJ1-2; 7 bases fit TRBD1. CDR1 is KGHSH and CDR2 is LQKENI in the germline V gene. This CDR3 region has 11 residues. CDR3 nucleotide sequence: TGTGCCAGCTCACAACCGACAGGGCACGCCTTC. As protein: CASSQPTGHAF.

CDR3 coding DNA: TGTGCCAGCTCACCAAACAGGCCTAACACCGGGGAGCTGTTTTTT. Residues: CASSPNRPNTGELFF. This chain joins TRBV18 and TRBJ2-2; tentative D call: TRBD1 (5 bases). Per germline, CDR1 KGHSH and CDR2 LQKENI. The CDR3 length is 15 residues. V dropped 2 bases and J dropped 2 bases, with 9 bases sitting between them.

The V gene is TRBV20-1, the J gene TRBJ2-7, with TRBD2 matching over 13 bases. Per the germline V gene, CDR1 is DFQATT and CDR2 is SNEGSKA (reference sequence). This CDR3 spans 14 amino acids. V lost 2 bases, J lost 7 bases, and 5 bases stayed unmatched. CDR3 residues: CSARITSGRGEQYF. The CDR3 DNA is TGCAGTGCTAGAATTACTAGCGGGAGGGGGGAGCAGTACTTC.

This clonotype was detected a few times. This sequence joins TRBV6-1 and TRBJ2-1; 7 positions match TRBD1. The junction had 5 bases not matched to a gene; V was cut back by 6 bases and J by 0 bases. CDR3 length: 15 amino acids. The germline V gene encodes CDR1 MNHNS and CDR2 SASEGT. The CDR3 DNA reads as TGTGCCAGCAGGGGACAGTGGAGCTCCTACAATGAGCAGTTCTTC. It codes for CASRGQWSSYNEQFF.

This clonotype was detected ten times or more. This rearrangement joins TRBV7-8 to TRBJ2-3; 10 positions match TRBD1. V trimming: 5 bases; J trimming: 0 bases; junction bases outside the gene matches: 8. The CDR3 sequence is 17 residues long. The germline CDR1 and CDR2 sequences are SGHVS and FQNEAQ. The CDR3: CASSLLRTGGSTDTQYF. CDR3 in DNA: TGTGCCAGCAGCCTCCTTCGGACAGGGGGGAGCACAGATACGCAGTATTTT.

V gene TRBV14 combines with J gene TRBJ2-7, with 7 bases identical to TRBD2. Germline CDR1 SGHDN, CDR2 FVKESK. CDR3 length equals 12 residues. J lost 9 bases, V lost 4 bases, and 6 bases had no gene match. CDR3 amino acids: CASSLSGVGQYF. The CDR3 nucleotides read TGTGCCAGCAGCCTGAGCGGGGTAGGGCAGTACTTC.

V gene TRBV12-3 or TRBV12-4 combines with J gene TRBJ2-7; D may be TRBD2 (5 bases). The CDR3 contains 16 residues. V gave up 5 bases and J gave up 2 bases, with 19 bases separating them. The CDR3 DNA follows: TGTGCCAGCAGTGAGAGCGTCCGGGGAAACCCCTACGAGCAGTACTTC. This codes for CASSESVRGNPYEQYF.

In its sample, this clonotype was seen a few times. This chain links TRBV18 with TRBJ1-3; no firm D call. This CDR3 contains 18 residues. Germline loops: CDR1 KGHSH, CDR2 LQKENI. V lost 3 bases, J lost 0 bases, and 18 bases lay in between. The CDR3 loop reads CASSPVLGESASGNTIYF. The CDR3 bases are TGTGCCAGCTCACCGGTACTCGGCGAGTCTGCCTCTGGAAACACCATATATTTT.

This chain connects TRBV15 to TRBJ2-1; a weak D match, TRBD2 (5 bases). Trimming stripped 4 bases from V and 9 bases from J, with 7 bases between. This CDR3 region has 11 residues. In germline, CDR1 is LNHNV, CDR2 YYDKDF (reference sequence). CDR3 residues: CATSIEGEQFF. The CDR3 coding sequence is TGTGCCACCAGCATAGAGGGTGAGCAGTTCTTC.

This clonotype has a count of ten or more. The chain couples TRBV27 to TRBJ2-1; TRBD2 aligns across 10 bases. V gave up 5 bases and J gave up 0 bases; unmatched junction bases: 10. Germline V lookup: CDR1 MNHEY, CDR2 SMNVEV (reference sequence). The CDR3 is made up of 18 amino acids. This CDR3 reads CASSPGLAAPSSYNEQFF. The CDR3 coding sequence is TGTGCCAGCAGTCCTGGACTAGCGGCCCCGAGCTCCTACAATGAGCAGTTCTTC.

The genes are TRBV7-2 and TRBJ1-2; 8 bases are shared with TRBD1. The CDR3 runs 14 residues. V trimming: 3 bases; J trimming: 3 bases; junction bases outside the gene matches: 3. CDR1 and CDR2 (germline): SGHTA, FQGNSA. This CDR3 is CASSLGGQDYGYTF. As DNA, the CDR3 is TGTGCCAGCAGCTTGGGGGGACAGGACTATGGCTACACCTTC.

In this sample, this clonotype turned up many times. The rearrangement links TRBV5-1 to TRBJ2-2, with D hard to call. The V end was cut by 2 bases, the J end by 2 bases, with 10 bases between. This CDR3 spans 15 amino acids. The germline gives CDR1 SGHRS, CDR2 YFSETQ. The CDR3 loop is CASSLRADNTGELFF. CDR3 nucleotide sequence: TGCGCCAGCAGCTTAAGGGCAGACAACACCGGGGAGCTGTTTTTT. Together with reference TRBV5-1 and TRBJ2-2, the CDR3 gives the full variable domain: KAGVTQTPRYLIKTRGQQVTLSCSPISGHRSVSWYQQTPGQGLQFLFEYFSETQRNKGNFPGRFSGRQFSNSRSEMNVSTLELGDSALYLCASSLRADNTGELFFGEGSRLTVL.

The chain uses TRBV6-1 and TRBJ2-1; TRBD1 matches at 7 bases. Germline CDR1 and CDR2: MNHNS and SASEGT. The CDR3 extends over 15 amino acids. J was trimmed by 7 bases and V by 6 bases; bases with no gene match: 12. The CDR3 protein is CASRAGDRTGNEQFF. DNA for the CDR3: TGTGCCAGCAGGGCAGGGGACAGAACAGGGAATGAGCAGTTCTTC.

This clonotype was found a few times. The rearrangement uses TRBV7-9 and TRBJ2-1; TRBD2 matches at 11 bases. There are 14 residues in the CDR3. J gave up 10 bases and V 1 base, and 3 bases lay outside the gene matches. Germline CDR1 and CDR2: SEHNR and FQNEAQ (reference sequence). CDR3 DNA sequence: TGTGCCAGCAGCTTAGAGGTAGCGGGAGGGGAGCAGTTCTTC. Its translation is CASSLEVAGGEQFF.

This clonotype was detected only a few times. The chain combines TRBV27 with TRBJ2-2; D gene ambiguous. The germline V gene has CDR1 MNHEY and CDR2 SMNVEV (reference sequence). Trimming cost V 3 bases and J 2 bases, with 7 bases left between them. The CDR3 loop spans 14 amino acids. CDR3: CASSFFTNTGELFF. The DNA of the CDR3 is TGTGCCAGCAGTTTTTTCACTAACACCGGGGAGCTGTTTTTT.

The genes are TRBV27 and TRBJ2-3, with 8 bases matching TRBD2. Germline CDR1 is MNHEY and CDR2 is SMNVEV (reference sequence). With 9 bases clipped from V and 3 bases from J, the junction kept 11 bases outside the gene matches. The CDR3 consists of 15 residues. CDR3 protein: CASWWRRGDTDTQYF. The CDR3 DNA sequence: TGTGCCAGTTGGTGGCGGCGGGGGGATACAGATACGCAGTATTTT.

Many counts were recorded for this clonotype. This chain uses TRBV5-6 with TRBJ2-1; D is unclear. V was shortened by 7 bases and J by 9 bases, with 11 bases between the two germline ends. The CDR3 contains 11 residues. Germline loops: CDR1 SGHDT, CDR2 YYEEEE. This chain's CDR3 is CASGIMGEQFF. CDR3 nucleotide sequence: TGTGCCAGCGGCATAATGGGTGAGCAGTTCTTC.

This sequence joins TRBV12-3 or TRBV12-4 and TRBJ2-2; no definite D call. The CDR3 is made up of 13 amino acids. The V end was cut by 6 bases, the J end by 2 bases, with 7 bases between. The CDR3 sequence: CASRWVNTGELFF. The CDR3 nucleotides are TGTGCCAGCAGATGGGTCAACACCGGGGAGCTGTTTTTT.

CDR3 nucleotide sequence: TGCAGTGCCTTCCCCGGGGCCAGCGGGGCTGGGTCCCAGTACTTC. It specifies CSAFPGASGAGSQYF. The V and J genes are TRBV20-1 and TRBJ2-5; TRBD2 matches 7 bases. CDR1 DFQATT and CDR2 SNEGSKA come from the germline V gene (reference sequence). The junction had 19 bases not matched to a gene; V was cut back by 6 bases and J by 9 bases. The CDR3 consists of 15 residues.

The chain joins TRBV7-2 to TRBJ2-2, with TRBD2 matching 9 bases. This CDR3 is built from 15 residues. Germline V CDR1 and CDR2: SGHTA, FQGNSA. V trimming: 3 bases; J trimming: 7 bases; junction bases outside the gene matches: 6. The DNA for the CDR3 is TGTGCCAGCAGCTTGCGGGGGGGCCCGGTCGGGGAGCTGTTTTTT. Residues: CASSLRGGPVGELFF.

In this sample, this clonotype turned up a few times. The chain employs TRBV11-2 and TRBJ2-3; the D gene is possibly TRBD1 (5 bases). The CDR3 length is 17 residues. The V gene lost 0 bases and the J gene lost 0 bases, with 13 bases spanning the gap. Germline CDR1 is SGHAT and CDR2 is FQNNGV. The CDR3 DNA is TGTGCCAGCAGCTTAGAACGGACAAATCCTAGCACAGATACGCAGTATTTT. It yields the protein CASSLERTNPSTDTQYF. The full variable domain, with the rest looked up from reference TRBV11-2 and TRBJ2-3, is EAGVAQSPRYKIIEKRQSVAFWCNPISGHATLYWYQQILGQGPKLLIQFQNNGVVDDSQLPKDRFSAERLKGVDSTLKIQPAKLEDSAVYLCASSLERTNPSTDTQYFGPGTRLTVL.

V is TRBV14 and J is TRBJ2-1; weak D call: TRBD2 (6 bases). The CDR3 spans 14 residues. V gave up 3 bases and J gave up 7 bases, with 13 bases separating them. The germline CDR1 and CDR2 sequences are SGHDN and FVKESK. CDR3 nucleotides: TGTGCCAGCAGCCATGGGGCAGGAGGGAATGAGCAGTTCTTC. Translating it yields CASSHGAGGNEQFF.

This rearrangement joins TRBV6-1 to TRBJ2-2; 8 bases match TRBD1. Germline assignment: CDR1 MNHNS and CDR2 SASEGT. The CDR3 is 15 residues long. The V gene end was trimmed by 5 bases and the J gene end by 9 bases; junction bases not matched to a gene: 11. In nucleotides, the CDR3 is TGTGCCAGCAGTCTGACAGGGGCCGTCCGTAGGGAGCTGTTTTTT. Translated: CASSLTGAVRRELFF.

The chain couples TRBV2 to TRBJ2-3; no reliable D call. V dropped 6 bases and J dropped 0 bases, with 13 bases sitting between them. The CDR3 spans 15 residues. CDR1 and CDR2 from the germline V gene are SNHLY and FYNNEI. CDR3 DNA sequence: TGTGCCAGCAGGGCGCGCACCTCTAGCACAGATACGCAGTATTTT. Protein: CASRARTSSTDTQYF.

The rearrangement joins TRBV28 to TRBJ2-5; 8 positions match TRBD1. This CDR3 region has 15 residues. The germline V gene has CDR1 MDHEN and CDR2 SYDVKM. J was trimmed by 2 bases and V by 6 bases; bases with no gene match: 8. The CDR3 region has the DNA TGTGCCAGCAGGAGAGACAGGGGAAGGCAAGAGACCCAGTACTTC. It specifies CASRRDRGRQETQYF. Full variable domain (remainder filled in from reference TRBV28 and TRBJ2-5): DVKVTQSSRYLVKRTGEKVFLECVQDMDHENMFWYRQDPGLGLRLIYFSYDVKMKEKGDIPEGYSVSREKKERFSLILESASTNQTSMYLCASRRDRGRQETQYFGPGTRLLVL.

Many counts were recorded for this clonotype. CDR3 in amino acids: CASSVLAGAPGEQYF. The CDR3 bases are TGTGCCAGCAGTGTCCTAGCGGGGGCCCCGGGGGAGCAGTACTTC. This rearrangement joins TRBV6-1 to TRBJ2-7; 10 nucleotides agree with TRBD2. V lost 4 bases and J lost 7; bases outside the gene matches: 10. Germline CDR1 reads MNHNS; CDR2 reads SASEGT. This CDR3 contains 15 residues.

Many counts were recorded for this clonotype. The V gene is TRBV4-2, the J gene TRBJ2-1, with D unclear. This CDR3 region has 18 residues. The V and J ends lost 0 bases and 0 bases respectively, with 15 bases between them. The V gene's germline CDR1 is LGHNA and CDR2 YNFKEQ. Here the CDR3 DNA reads TGTGCCAGCAGCCAAGATATTGCTGTCTATAGCTCCTACAATGAGCAGTTCTTC. It yields the protein CASSQDIAVYSSYNEQFF.

CDR3 DNA: TGTGCCAGCAGCTGGGGGACCGAAGGGGCCTACGAGCAGTACTTC. Translating it yields CASSWGTEGAYEQYF. The chain employs TRBV5-4 and TRBJ2-7, with D possibly called TRBD1 or TRBD2 (5 bases each). This CDR3 comprises 15 residues. Trimming stripped 3 bases from V and 2 bases from J, with 15 bases between. Germline CDR1 SGHNT, CDR2 YYREEE (reference sequence).

This chain joins TRBV11-2 and TRBJ2-5; 10 bases are shared with TRBD2. Germline lookup yields CDR1 SGHAT and CDR2 FQNNGV. With 7 bases clipped from V and 9 bases from J, the junction kept 8 bases outside the gene matches. CDR3 length: 13 residues. The CDR3 DNA sequence: TGTGCCAGCACCTCCGGGACTAGCGTTCCCCAGTACTTC. It specifies CASTSGTSVPQYF.